The 20 T cell receptor beta chains in this list originate from one sample, sequenced in a study of cytomegalovirus exposure and HLA in healthy donors (dated by TCRdb to 2017 to 2019). The library relied on the immunoSEQ multiplex PCR assay. A mixture of 60 forward primers for TCR Vbeta segments and 13 reverse primers for TCR Jbeta segments was used in the multiplex PCR. TCRdb took over this immuneACCESS table, retaining in-frame rearrangements with V and J assigned. Such tables are incomplete; in checked studies, under half of the missing clones stem from an unresolved V gene, and the remainder is unexplained. The sample contains 100,000 to 150,000 clones, about three quarters of them found a single time. Less than 3.5% of the sample goes to the ten largest clones. Sequenced input: PBMCs. These receptors came from a human donor in good health.

CDR3 residues: CASSWGGTGELFF. CDR3 bases: TGTGCCAGCAGCTGGGGGGGCACCGGGGAGCTGTTTTTT. The V and J genes are TRBV5-6 and TRBJ2-2; TRBD2 matches 7 bases. Looked up from germline, CDR1 is SGHDT and CDR2 is YYEEEE. The CDR3 spans 13 residues. Losses at the gene ends were 3 bases for V and 4 bases for J; bases not matched to a gene: 0.

The rearrangement uses TRBV19 and TRBJ1-1; D gene unclear. The CDR3 runs to 14 residues. With 5 bases removed from V and 4 bases from J, the gap between germline ends came to 14 bases. Germline loops: CDR1 LNHDA, CDR2 SQIVND (reference sequence). The DNA for the CDR3 is TGTGCCAGTAGTTTACAGTATACAGTCACTGAAGCTTTCTTT. Protein sequence: CASSLQYTVTEAFF. The variable domain in full, completed from reference TRBV19 and TRBJ1-1, reads DGGITQSPKYLFRKEGQNVTLSCEQNLNHDAMYWYRQDPGQGLRLIYYSQIVNDFQKGDIAEGYSVSREKKESFPLTVTSAQKNPTAFYLCASSLQYTVTEAFFGQGTRLTVV.

This chain joins TRBV5-1 and TRBJ2-1; 10 positions match TRBD2. Germline values: CDR1 SGHRS, CDR2 YFSETQ. The CDR3 sequence is 15 residues long. The junction had 4 bases not matched to a gene; V was cut back by 1 base and J by 6 bases. CDR3 sequence reads: CASSLIQREGNEQFF. CDR3 in DNA: TGCGCCAGCAGCTTGATCCAGCGGGAGGGCAATGAGCAGTTCTTC.

This clone was observed once. The chain is built from TRBV6-1 and TRBJ1-6, with D possibly being TRBD1 (5 bases). Germline CDR1 and CDR2: MNHNS and SASEGT. This CDR3 has 15 amino acids. The ends were cut back, 5 bases at V and 10 bases at J, with 18 bases in the middle. CDR3 bases: TGTGCCAGCAGTCCTCGGGGGGTTGATGGGTCACCCCTCCACTTT. It encodes CASSPRGVDGSPLHF.

This chain connects TRBV25-1 to TRBJ1-3, with unresolved D. Between the trimmed V and J ends, which lost 7 bases and 4 bases, there was a span of 8 bases. Germline CDR1 is MGHDK and CDR2 is SYGVNS. CDR3 length: 12 amino acids. CDR3 in amino acids: CASNAGGNTIYF. The DNA for the CDR3 is TGTGCCAGCAATGCTGGCGGAAACACCATATATTTT.

The chain combines TRBV10-3 with TRBJ1-3; D is uncertain. This CDR3 has 14 amino acids. With 6 bases removed from V and 0 bases from J, the gap between germline ends came to 9 bases. Per germline, CDR1 ENHRY and CDR2 SYGVKD. The CDR3, as DNA: TGTGCCATCAGGAGACGGGACTCTGGAAACACCATATATTTT. Its protein product is CAIRRRDSGNTIYF.

With regard to this clone: An end of the junction does not agree with germline; a read error may underlie this. The chain has TRBV27 and TRBJ2-1; TRBD2 aligns across 11 bases. The CDR3 contains 16 residues. From germline, CDR1 is MNHEY and CDR2 SMNVEV (reference sequence). The chain's CDR3 is CASSSYSGRAYNEQFF. The CDR3 bases are TGTGCCAGCAGTTCCTATAGCGGGAGGGCCTATAATGAGCAGTTCTTC.

The V call is TRBV6-1, the J call TRBJ1-1; 7 bases match TRBD1. The germline V gene has CDR1 MNHNS and CDR2 SASEGT. The J segment lost 2 bases and the V segment lost 4 bases, leaving 16 bases of the junction unmatched. CDR3 length: 18 residues. CDR3 in DNA: TGTGCCAGCAGTGGTGCCGTGACCGGGACAGACTATAACACTGAAGCTTTCTTT. Amino acids: CASSGAVTGTDYNTEAFF.

The genes are TRBV28 and TRBJ1-5; D uncertain. Per germline, CDR1 MDHEN and CDR2 SYDVKM. V shed 6 bases and J shed 8 bases, with 11 bases lying between them. The CDR3 is made up of 12 amino acids. The CDR3 loop is CASSQGSKPQHF. The CDR3 DNA sequence: TGTGCCAGCAGCCAAGGGAGTAAGCCCCAGCATTTT.

This clone is a singleton in its sample. J is TRBJ2-5 and V is TRBV27; possible D gene TRBD2, 5 bases. Germline V gene lookup returns CDR1 MNHEY and CDR2 SMNVEV (reference sequence). Deletions cut 5 bases from V and 2 bases from J, with 15 bases between. The CDR3 length is 15 residues. DNA of the CDR3: TGTGCCAGCAGTGCCCGGGGAAGGGAACAAGAGACCCAGTACTTC. It specifies CASSARGREQETQYF.

CDR3 loop: CASKSGGAVLETQYF. The CDR3 DNA sequence: TGTGCCAGCAAGTCGGGGGGGGCCGTACTGGAGACCCAGTACTTC. The chain employs TRBV11-2 and TRBJ2-5; 8 nucleotides align to TRBD2. The CDR3 has 15 amino acids. Trimming took 7 bases from V and 5 from J; bases not matched to a gene: 12. Germline V gives CDR1 SGHAT, CDR2 FQNNGV.

There are a few counts of this clone. The chain recombines TRBV2 with TRBJ2-6; 7 nucleotides line up with TRBD1. The ends lost 10 bases at V and 4 bases at J; junction bases unmatched: 16. This CDR3 spans 17 amino acids. CDR1 is SNHLY and CDR2 is FYNNEI in the germline V gene. CDR3 loop: CATRNQGDSRGANVLTF. For the CDR3, the DNA is TGTGCCACCAGAAATCAGGGGGATTCACGAGGGGCCAACGTCCTGACTTTC.

This clone was seen a few times. The V call is TRBV7-6, the J call TRBJ1-1; no reliable D call. Between the trimmed V and J ends, which lost 0 bases and 1 base, there was a span of 12 bases. This CDR3 comprises 16 residues. The germline V gene has CDR1 SGHVS and CDR2 FNYEAQ. The CDR3 protein is CASSLAEESPNTEAFF. For the CDR3, the DNA is TGTGCCAGCAGCTTAGCGGAGGAGTCACCGAACACTGAAGCTTTCTTT.

The chain has TRBV7-2 and TRBJ2-1; 11 bases agree with TRBD2. Germline lookup yields CDR1 SGHTA and CDR2 FQGNSA. This CDR3 comprises 16 residues. After removal of 1 base from V and 9 bases from J, the junction contained 8 bases not matched to a gene. The CDR3 sequence: CASSLVGLAGGIEQFF. DNA for the CDR3: TGTGCCAGCAGCTTAGTCGGGCTAGCGGGAGGAATTGAGCAGTTCTTC.

The rearrangement joins TRBV28 to TRBJ2-5, with 10 bases that match TRBD1. Germline V gives CDR1 MDHEN, CDR2 SYDVKM. After removal of 5 bases from V and 5 bases from J, the junction contained 11 bases not matched to a gene. CDR3 size: 16 residues. The DNA for the CDR3 is TGTGCCAGCAGTCTAACCGGGACAGGGGTCGAGGAGACCCAGTACTTC. This translates into CASSLTGTGVEETQYF. Full variable domain (rest looked up from reference TRBV28 and TRBJ2-5): DVKVTQSSRYLVKRTGEKVFLECVQDMDHENMFWYRQDPGLGLRLIYFSYDVKMKEKGDIPEGYSVSREKKERFSLILESASTNQTSMYLCASSLTGTGVEETQYFGPGTRLLVL.

This clone was recorded a few times. This chain joins TRBV10-1 and TRBJ1-4; weak D call: TRBD1 (6 bases). The CDR3 extends over 16 amino acids. Germline CDR1 and CDR2: WNHNN and SYGVQD (reference sequence). V was trimmed by 9 bases and J by 0 bases, leaving 17 bases between them. This CDR3 reads CARKTGGVATNEKLFF. The CDR3 nucleotides read TGCGCCAGGAAGACAGGTGGAGTTGCAACTAATGAAAAACTGTTTTTT.

This clone has only a few counts. The rearrangement links TRBV27 to TRBJ1-2; 7 bases are a match to TRBD1. The length of the CDR3 is 14 residues. Per the germline V gene, CDR1 is MNHEY and CDR2 is SMNVEV (reference sequence). J lost 4 bases, V lost 5 bases, and 7 bases had no gene match. The CDR3 coding sequence is TGTGCCAGCAGTCCGACAGGGACTGCCTATGGCTACACCTTC. Its translation is CASSPTGTAYGYTF.

The chain joins TRBV25-1 to TRBJ1-1; TRBD1 might be the D (6 bases). The CDR3 has 10 amino acids. Germline V gene data show CDR1 as MGHDK and CDR2 as SYGVNS. With 11 bases removed from V and 5 bases from J, the gap between germline ends came to 9 bases. CDR3 region: CAEGGTEAFF. In DNA form, the CDR3 reads TGTGCCGAGGGGGGGACTGAAGCTTTCTTT.

This clone was recorded a few times. The CDR3 sequence: CASSFSRNEQFF. As DNA, the CDR3 is TGTGCCAGCAGCTTCTCCCGCAATGAGCAGTTCTTC. This chain links TRBV5-6 with TRBJ2-1; D is uncertain. With 2 bases removed from V and 6 bases from J, the gap between germline ends came to 6 bases. The V gene's germline CDR1 is SGHDT and CDR2 YYEEEE. This CDR3 contains 12 residues.

V and J are TRBV29-1 and TRBJ2-2; 10 bases agree with TRBD1. With 6 bases clipped from V and 7 bases from J, the junction kept 8 bases outside the gene matches. Germline CDR1 SQVTM, CDR2 ANQGSEA. The CDR3 spans 14 residues. The DNA for the CDR3 is TGCAGCGTACTTCGACAGGGGGCAGGCGGGGAGCTGTTTTTT. It is translated as CSVLRQGAGGELFF.